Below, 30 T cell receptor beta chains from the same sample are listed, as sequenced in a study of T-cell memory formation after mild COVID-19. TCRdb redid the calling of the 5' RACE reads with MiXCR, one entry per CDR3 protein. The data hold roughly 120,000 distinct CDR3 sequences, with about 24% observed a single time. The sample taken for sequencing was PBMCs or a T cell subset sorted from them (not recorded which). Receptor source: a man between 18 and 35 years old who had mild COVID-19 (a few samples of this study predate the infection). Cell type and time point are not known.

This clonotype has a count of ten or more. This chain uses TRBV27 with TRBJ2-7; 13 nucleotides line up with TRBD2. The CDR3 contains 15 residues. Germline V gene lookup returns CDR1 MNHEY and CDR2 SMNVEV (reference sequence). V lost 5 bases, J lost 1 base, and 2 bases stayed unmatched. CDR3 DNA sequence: TGTGCCAGCAGTCCGACTAGCGGGGGGTCCTACGAGCAGTACGTC. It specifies CASSPTSGGSYEQYV.

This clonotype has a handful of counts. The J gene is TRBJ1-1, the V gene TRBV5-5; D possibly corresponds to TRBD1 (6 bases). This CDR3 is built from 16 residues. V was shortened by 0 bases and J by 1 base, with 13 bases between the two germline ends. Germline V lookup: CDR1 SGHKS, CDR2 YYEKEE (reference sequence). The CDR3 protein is CASSLGSGDANTEAFF. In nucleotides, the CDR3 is TGTGCCAGCAGCTTGGGGTCAGGGGATGCGAACACTGAAGCTTTCTTT.

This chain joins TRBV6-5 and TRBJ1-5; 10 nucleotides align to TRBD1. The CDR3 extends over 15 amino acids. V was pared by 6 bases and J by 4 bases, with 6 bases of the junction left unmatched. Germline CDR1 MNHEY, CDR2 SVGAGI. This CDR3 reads CASSPGTGVNQPQHF. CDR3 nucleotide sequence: TGTGCCAGCAGCCCCGGGACAGGGGTTAATCAGCCCCAGCATTTT.

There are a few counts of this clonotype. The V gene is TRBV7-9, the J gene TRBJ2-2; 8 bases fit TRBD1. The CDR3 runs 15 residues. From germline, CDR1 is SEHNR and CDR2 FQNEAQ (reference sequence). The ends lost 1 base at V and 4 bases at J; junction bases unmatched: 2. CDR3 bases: TGTGCCAGCAGCTTAGGGACAGGGATCACCGGGGAGCTGTTTTTT. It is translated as CASSLGTGITGELFF.

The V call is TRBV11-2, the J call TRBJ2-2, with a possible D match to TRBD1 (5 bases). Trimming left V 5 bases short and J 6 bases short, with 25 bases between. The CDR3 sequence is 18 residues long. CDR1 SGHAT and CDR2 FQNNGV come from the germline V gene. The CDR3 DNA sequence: TGTGCCAGCAGCCTCAGGGCCTCATCCGGGCCCCCACCCGGGGAGCTGTTTTTT. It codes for CASSLRASSGPPPGELFF.

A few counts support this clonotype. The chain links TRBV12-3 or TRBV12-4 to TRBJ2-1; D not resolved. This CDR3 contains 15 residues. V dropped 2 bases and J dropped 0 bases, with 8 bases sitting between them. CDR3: CASSLRRSSYNEQFF. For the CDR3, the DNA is TGTGCCAGCAGTTTAAGACGGAGCTCCTACAATGAGCAGTTCTTC.

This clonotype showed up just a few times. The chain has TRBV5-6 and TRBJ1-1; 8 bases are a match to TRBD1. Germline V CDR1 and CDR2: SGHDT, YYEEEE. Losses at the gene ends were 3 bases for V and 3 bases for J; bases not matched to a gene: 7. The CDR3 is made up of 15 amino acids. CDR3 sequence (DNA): TGTGCCAGCAGCTCCGACAGGGGTTGGGACACTGAAGCTTTCTTT. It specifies CASSSDRGWDTEAFF.

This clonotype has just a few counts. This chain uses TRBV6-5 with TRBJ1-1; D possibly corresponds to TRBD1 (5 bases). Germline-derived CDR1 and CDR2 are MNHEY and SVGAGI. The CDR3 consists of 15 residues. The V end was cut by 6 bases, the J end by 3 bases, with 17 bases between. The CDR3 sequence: CASSLGGDAHTEAFF. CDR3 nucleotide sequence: TGTGCCAGCAGCCTCGGGGGGGACGCACACACTGAAGCTTTCTTT.

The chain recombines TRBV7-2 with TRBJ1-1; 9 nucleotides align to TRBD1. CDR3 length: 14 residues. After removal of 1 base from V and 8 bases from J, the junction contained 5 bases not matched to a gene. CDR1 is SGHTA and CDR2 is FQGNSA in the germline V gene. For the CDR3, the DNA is TGTGCCAGCAGCTTAGGGACAGGGGATCCGGAAGCTTTCTTT. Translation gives CASSLGTGDPEAFF.

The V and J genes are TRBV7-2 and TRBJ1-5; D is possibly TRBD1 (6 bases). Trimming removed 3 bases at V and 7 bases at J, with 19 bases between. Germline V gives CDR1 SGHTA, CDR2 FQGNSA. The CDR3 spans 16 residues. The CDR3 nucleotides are TGTGCCAGCAGCTTGGGGGCCGACGCCTATTCACAGCCCCAGCATTTT. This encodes CASSLGADAYSQPQHF.

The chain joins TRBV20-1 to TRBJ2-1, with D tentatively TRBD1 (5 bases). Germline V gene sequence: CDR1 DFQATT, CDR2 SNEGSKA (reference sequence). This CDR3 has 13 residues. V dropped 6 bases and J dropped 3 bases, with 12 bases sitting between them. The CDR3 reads CSAWEGDYNEQFF. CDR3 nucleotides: TGCAGTGCCTGGGAAGGGGACTACAATGAGCAGTTCTTC.

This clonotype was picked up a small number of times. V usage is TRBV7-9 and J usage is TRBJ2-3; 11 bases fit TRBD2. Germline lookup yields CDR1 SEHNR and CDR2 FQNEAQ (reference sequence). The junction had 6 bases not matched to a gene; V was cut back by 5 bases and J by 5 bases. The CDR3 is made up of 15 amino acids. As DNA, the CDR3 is TGTGCCAGCAGCCCACTAGCGGGGGAGGTAGATACGCAGTATTTT. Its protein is CASSPLAGEVDTQYF.

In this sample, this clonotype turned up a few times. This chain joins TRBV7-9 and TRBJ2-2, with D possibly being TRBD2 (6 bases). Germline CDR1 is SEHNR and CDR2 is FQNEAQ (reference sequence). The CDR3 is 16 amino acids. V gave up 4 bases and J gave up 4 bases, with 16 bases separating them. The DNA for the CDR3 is TGTGCCAGCAGCTCGGGGGTGCAGGGAGCCACCGGGGAGCTGTTTTTT. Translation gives CASSSGVQGATGELFF.

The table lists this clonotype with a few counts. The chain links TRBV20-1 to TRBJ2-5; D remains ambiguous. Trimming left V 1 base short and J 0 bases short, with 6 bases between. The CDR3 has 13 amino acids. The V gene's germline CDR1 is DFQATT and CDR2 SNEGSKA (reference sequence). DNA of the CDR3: TGCAGTGCTAGAGTGACGTACCAAGAGACCCAGTACTTC. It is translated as CSARVTYQETQYF.

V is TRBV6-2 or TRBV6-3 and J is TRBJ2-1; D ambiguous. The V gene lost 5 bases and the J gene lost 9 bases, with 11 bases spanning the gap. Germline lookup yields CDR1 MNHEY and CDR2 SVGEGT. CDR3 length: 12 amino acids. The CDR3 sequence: CASSRQPREQFF. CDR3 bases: TGTGCCAGCAGTCGCCAGCCCCGTGAGCAGTTCTTC.

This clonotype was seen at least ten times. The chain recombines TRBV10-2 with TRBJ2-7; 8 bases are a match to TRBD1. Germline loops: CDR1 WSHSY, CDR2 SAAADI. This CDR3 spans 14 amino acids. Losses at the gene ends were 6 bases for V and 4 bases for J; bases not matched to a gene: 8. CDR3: CASSLDREFYEQYF. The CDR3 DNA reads TGCGCCAGCAGCTTGGACAGGGAATTTTACGAGCAGTACTTC.

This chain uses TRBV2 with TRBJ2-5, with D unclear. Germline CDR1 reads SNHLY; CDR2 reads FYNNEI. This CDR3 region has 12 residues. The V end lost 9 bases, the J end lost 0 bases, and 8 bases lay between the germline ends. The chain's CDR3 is CASQADQETQYF. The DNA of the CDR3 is TGTGCCAGTCAAGCAGACCAAGAGACCCAGTACTTC.

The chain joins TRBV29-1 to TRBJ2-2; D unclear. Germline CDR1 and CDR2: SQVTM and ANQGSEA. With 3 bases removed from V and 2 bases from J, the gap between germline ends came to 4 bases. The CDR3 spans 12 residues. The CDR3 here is CSVDPNTGELFF. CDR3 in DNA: TGCAGCGTTGATCCCAACACCGGGGAGCTGTTTTTT.

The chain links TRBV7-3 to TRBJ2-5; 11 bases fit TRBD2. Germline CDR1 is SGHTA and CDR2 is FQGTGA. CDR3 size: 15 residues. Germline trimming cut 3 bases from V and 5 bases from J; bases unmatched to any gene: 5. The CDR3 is CASSFVAGGLETQYF. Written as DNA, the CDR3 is TGTGCCAGCAGCTTCGTAGCGGGGGGGCTCGAGACCCAGTACTTC.

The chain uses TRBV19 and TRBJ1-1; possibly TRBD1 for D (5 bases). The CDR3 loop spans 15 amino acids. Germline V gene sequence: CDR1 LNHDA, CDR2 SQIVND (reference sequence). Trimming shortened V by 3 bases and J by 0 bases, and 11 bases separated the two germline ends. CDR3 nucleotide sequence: TGTGCCAGTAGTATTTCGGGACGGATGAACACTGAAGCTTTCTTT. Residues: CASSISGRMNTEAFF. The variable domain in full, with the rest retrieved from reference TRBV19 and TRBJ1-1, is DGGITQSPKYLFRKEGQNVTLSCEQNLNHDAMYWYRQDPGQGLRLIYYSQIVNDFQKGDIAEGYSVSREKKESFPLTVTSAQKNPTAFYLCASSISGRMNTEAFFGQGTRLTVV.

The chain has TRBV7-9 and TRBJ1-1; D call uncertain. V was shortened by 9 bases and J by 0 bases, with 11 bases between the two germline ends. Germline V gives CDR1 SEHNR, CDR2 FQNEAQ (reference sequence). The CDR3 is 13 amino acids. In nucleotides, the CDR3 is TGTGCCAGTGCCGCGCCCCTGAACACTGAAGCTTTCTTT. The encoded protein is CASAAPLNTEAFF. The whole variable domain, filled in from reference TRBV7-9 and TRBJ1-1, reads DTGVSQNPRHKITKRGQNVTFRCDPISEHNRLYWYRQTLGQGPEFLTYFQNEAQLEKSRLLSDRFSAERPKGSFSTLEIQRTEQGDSAMYLCASAAPLNTEAFFGQGTRLTVV.

The CDR3 nucleotides read TGTGCCAGCAGCCAAGGCGGGGATGGGGCCAACGTCCTGACTTTC. Translation gives CASSQGGDGANVLTF. The chain has TRBV3-1 and TRBJ2-6; TRBD2 is a possible D gene (6 bases). The CDR3 is made up of 15 amino acids. V was cut by 1 base and J by 3 bases, with 7 bases left in between. From germline, CDR1 is LGHDT and CDR2 YNNKEL (reference sequence). Full variable domain (rest looked up from reference TRBV3-1 and TRBJ2-6): DTAVSQTPKYLVTQMGNDKSIKCEQNLGHDTMYWYKQDSKKFLKIMFSYNNKELIINETVPNRFSPKSPDKAHLNLHINSLELGDSAVYFCASSQGGDGANVLTFGAGSRLTVL.

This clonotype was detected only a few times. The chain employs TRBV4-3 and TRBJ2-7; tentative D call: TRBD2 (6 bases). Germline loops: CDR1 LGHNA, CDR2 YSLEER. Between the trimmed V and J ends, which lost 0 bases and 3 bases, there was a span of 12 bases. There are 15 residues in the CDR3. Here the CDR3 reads CASSQDRQEGYEQYF. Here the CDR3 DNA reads TGCGCCAGCAGCCAAGATCGCCAGGAGGGCTACGAGCAGTACTTC.

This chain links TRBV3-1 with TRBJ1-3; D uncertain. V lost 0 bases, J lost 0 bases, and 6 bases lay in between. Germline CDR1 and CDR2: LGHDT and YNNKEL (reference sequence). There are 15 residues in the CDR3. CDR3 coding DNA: TGTGCCAGCAGCCAAGATGCTCTCTCTGGAAACACCATATATTTT. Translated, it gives CASSQDALSGNTIYF.

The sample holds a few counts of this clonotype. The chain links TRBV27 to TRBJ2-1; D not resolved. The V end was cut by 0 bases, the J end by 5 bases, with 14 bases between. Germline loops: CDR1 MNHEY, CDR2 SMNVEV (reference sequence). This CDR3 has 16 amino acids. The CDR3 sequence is CASSLSAGLTHNEQFF. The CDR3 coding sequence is TGTGCCAGCAGTTTATCGGCCGGGTTGACCCACAATGAGCAGTTCTTC.

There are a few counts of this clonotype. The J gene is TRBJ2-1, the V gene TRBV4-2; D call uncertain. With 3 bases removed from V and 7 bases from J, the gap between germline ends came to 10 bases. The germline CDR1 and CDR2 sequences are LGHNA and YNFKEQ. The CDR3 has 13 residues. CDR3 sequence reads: CASSQVESNEQFF. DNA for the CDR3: TGTGCCAGCAGCCAGGTGGAATCAAATGAGCAGTTCTTC.

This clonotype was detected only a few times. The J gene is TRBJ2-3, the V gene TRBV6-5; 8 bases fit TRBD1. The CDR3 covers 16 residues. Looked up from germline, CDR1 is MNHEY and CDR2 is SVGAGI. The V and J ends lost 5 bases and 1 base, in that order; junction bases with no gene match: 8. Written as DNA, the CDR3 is TGTGCCAGCAGTCAGCCGGACAGGGTTGGCACAGATACGCAGTATTTT. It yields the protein CASSQPDRVGTDTQYF.

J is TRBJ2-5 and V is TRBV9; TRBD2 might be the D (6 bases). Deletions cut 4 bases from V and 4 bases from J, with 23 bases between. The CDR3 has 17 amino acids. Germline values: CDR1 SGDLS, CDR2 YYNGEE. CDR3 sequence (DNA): TGTGCCAGCAGCCCCGCGGTGGGGCGGGACGCCCGAGAGACCCAGTACTTC. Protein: CASSPAVGRDARETQYF.

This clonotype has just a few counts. Here the CDR3 DNA reads TGTGCCAGCAGTCCCTCCGGGACAGGTTACGAGCAGTACGTC. This gives the protein CASSPSGTGYEQYV. The genes are TRBV6-5 and TRBJ2-7; 8 bases align to TRBD1. The CDR3 contains 14 residues. Germline V lookup: CDR1 MNHEY, CDR2 SVGAGI. V lost 5 bases, J lost 4 bases, and 7 bases stayed unmatched.

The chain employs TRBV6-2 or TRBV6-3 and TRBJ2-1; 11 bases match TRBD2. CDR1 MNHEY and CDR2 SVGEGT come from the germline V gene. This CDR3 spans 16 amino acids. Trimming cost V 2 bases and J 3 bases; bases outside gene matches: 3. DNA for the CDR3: TGTGCCAGCAGTTACGTAGCGGGGGGGCACTACAATGAGCAGTTCTTC. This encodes CASSYVAGGHYNEQFF.